This TCR gamma chain was profiled in a study of γδ T cells in repeated Plasmodium falciparum infection. In the study overall: The natural-infection arm compared Malian children under seasonal malaria with matched Australian children. Over 644 days, donors received four mosquito-bite P. falciparum NF54 infections. Samples were taken at baseline, before some infections, and 21 days after each.

This clone is deemed medium-sized. TCRdb applied CATT to the multiplex PCR reads for clone calling. This sample has several thousand gamma-chain clones; roughly 3.5% occur once, and the top ten carry roughly 30%. Sequences were obtained from gamma-delta T cells from blood. This TCR derives from a pool of human donors (malaria-infected and uninfected, not separated).

The CDR3 sequence is CATFKVGKKLF. Here the CDR3 DNA reads TGTGCCACCTTTAAGGTGGGTAAGAAACTCTTT. The V call is TRGV4, the J call TRGJ1 or TRGJ2. The trim removed 8 bases at V and 9 bases at J, leaving 10 bases unmatched. The CDR3 covers 11 residues. Germline V gives CDR1 EGSTGY, CDR2 YDSYTSSV.